These 5 T cell receptor beta chains share one sample of origin, sequenced in a study of CD4 and CD8 cells across lung adenocarcinoma regions (dated by TCRdb to the late 2010s). The library was made by PCR. TCRdb names HiSeq X Ten as the instrument used. TCRdb trimmed the raw reads at Q25, called clones with MiXCR and kept productive beta chains. Here each entry gathers all rows of one CDR3 protein and keeps the most common genes and DNA. Recorded for this sample are some 7,200 distinct CDR3 sequences; roughly 50% of them occurred a single time. The ten most abundant clones make up roughly a quarter of the sample. Source material: CD4+ T cells from the center of a lung tumor. What the cell subset or site label conveys for this sample: tumor center region. The receptors come from a female donor with lung adenocarcinoma. The CD4 and CD8 labels of this study may be unreliable.

The rearrangement uses TRBV27 and TRBJ2-2; D is uncertain. This CDR3 has 14 residues. Germline V gene lookup returns CDR1 MNHEY and CDR2 SMNVEV (reference sequence). V shed 2 bases and J shed 13 bases, with 17 bases lying between them. CDR3 DNA: TGTGCCAGCAGTTTAGAAGTGAGGACCGAGACGCTGTTTTTT. This sequence encodes CASSLEVRTETLFF.

By frequency in the sample, this clonotype is medium-sized. The genes are TRBV5-1 and TRBJ2-5; TRBD2 matches 9 bases. Germline CDR1 reads SGHRS; CDR2 reads YFSETQ. The CDR3 spans 15 residues. V was clipped by 4 bases and J by 3 bases; unmatched bases: 7. CDR3 DNA: TGCGCCAGCAGCCCCTCTAGCGGGGATAAAGAGACCCAGTACTTC. Translation: CASSPSSGDKETQYF.

The table lists this clonotype with many counts. V and J are TRBV7-2 and TRBJ2-1, with a weak D call TRBD1 (6 bases). Trimming removed 5 bases at V and 10 bases at J, with 15 bases between. The CDR3 is made up of 13 amino acids. CDR1 and CDR2 (germline): SGHTA, FQGNSA. The CDR3 region has the DNA TGTGCCAGCAGCCAACGGACAGTCAGGGAGCAGTTCTTC. Its protein product is CASSQRTVREQFF.

The chain has TRBV10-3 and TRBJ2-1; maybe TRBD2 (5 bases). CDR1 is ENHRY and CDR2 is SYGVKD in the germline V gene. Trimming took 6 bases from V and 5 from J, leaving 17 bases between them. This CDR3 spans 15 amino acids. The CDR3 sequence: CAIRASTGEHNEQFF. The CDR3 bases are TGTGCCATCAGAGCATCGACCGGGGAACACAATGAGCAGTTCTTC.

Sample share makes this clonotype medium-sized. The J gene is TRBJ2-1, the V gene TRBV6-4; D is unresolved. Germline V lookup: CDR1 MRHNA, CDR2 SNTAGT. This CDR3 spans 17 amino acids. Deletions cut 3 bases from V and 2 bases from J, with 17 bases between. The CDR3 region is CASSERWGKATYNEQFF. The CDR3 DNA reads TGTGCCAGCAGTGAACGGTGGGGTAAAGCTACCTACAATGAGCAGTTCTTC.